This is a list of T cell receptor beta chains from one sample in a study of control samples from healthy donors and cancer patients. Data came from immunoSEQ multiplex PCR; TCRdb stores just in-frame clones and leaves some out. Among 8,500 to 11,000 clones, roughly 90% were seen once, and the ten largest hold about a fifth. Sample: PBMCs. The receptors stem from a man aged 55-75 years with colorectal cancer. Each CDR3 is given with its conserved first and last residue. Each record gives: J gene, clone size, V gene, D gene, CDR3 protein, CDR3 DNA. D genes are given only for firm matches. Clone size is not always given. Where it is, it says once, few, many or a class for expanded clones.

j_gene: TRBJ1-1
abundance: once
v_gene: TRBV9
d_gene: -
CDR3aa: CASSAGPHQNTEAFF
CDR3nt: TGTGCCAGCAGCGCGGGGCCCCACCAGAACACTGAAGCTTTCTTT

j_gene: TRBJ2-5
abundance: -
v_gene: TRBV19
d_gene: -
CDR3aa: CATSGTLQETQYF
CDR3nt: TGTGCCACCTCAGGTACGCTCCAAGAGACCCAGTACTTC

j_gene: TRBJ1-2
abundance: -
v_gene: TRBV15
d_gene: -
CDR3aa: CATSNLGRFYGYTF
CDR3nt: TGTGCCACCAGCAACCTGGGGCGGTTCTATGGCTACACCTTC

j_gene: TRBJ2-3
abundance: -
v_gene: TRBV19
d_gene: -
CDR3aa: CASSIRDLGADTQYF
CDR3nt: TGTGCCAGTAGTATAAGGGACCTGGGGGCAGATACGCAGTATTTT

j_gene: TRBJ1-1
abundance: -
v_gene: TRBV28
d_gene: -
CDR3aa: CASSLYGDTHRNTEAFF
CDR3nt: TGTGCCAGCAGTTTATACGGGGACACCCACCGGAACACTGAAGCTTTCTTT

j_gene: TRBJ2-3
abundance: -
v_gene: TRBV7-8
d_gene: TRBD1
CDR3aa: CASSSIPGQRASREYF
CDR3nt: TGTGCCAGCAGCTCTATTCCGGGACAGCGCGCCTCCAGGGAGTATTTT

j_gene: TRBJ2-5
abundance: -
v_gene: TRBV7-8
d_gene: -
CDR3aa: CASSLGEGFETQYF
CDR3nt: TGTGCCAGCAGCTTAGGAGAGGGTTTCGAGACCCAGTACTTC

j_gene: TRBJ1-1
abundance: -
v_gene: TRBV5-5
d_gene: TRBD1
CDR3aa: CASSPFLQGGRTEAFF
CDR3nt: TGTGCCAGCAGCCCGTTCCTTCAGGGGGGAAGAACTGAAGCTTTCTTT

j_gene: TRBJ2-7
abundance: -
v_gene: TRBV4-2
d_gene: -
CDR3aa: CASSQEEGPLSYEQYF
CDR3nt: TGTGCCAGCAGCCAAGAGGAGGGACCCTTATCCTACGAGCAGTACTTC

j_gene: TRBJ2-4
abundance: -
v_gene: TRBV2
d_gene: -
CDR3aa: CASSDGIGWNIQYF
CDR3nt: TGTGCCAGCAGTGATGGTATAGGGTGGAACATTCAGTACTTC

j_gene: TRBJ2-5
abundance: -
v_gene: TRBV7-9
d_gene: -
CDR3aa: CASTKGGLETQYF
CDR3nt: TGTGCCAGCACCAAAGGGGGATTAGAGACCCAGTACTTC

j_gene: TRBJ2-2
abundance: -
v_gene: TRBV7-3
d_gene: -
CDR3aa: CASTLSRTGGGELFF
CDR3nt: TGTGCCAGCACCCTATCCCGGACTGGTGGCGGGGAGCTGTTTTTT

j_gene: TRBJ1-3
abundance: -
v_gene: TRBV30
d_gene: -
CDR3aa: CAWSVPGNTIYF
CDR3nt: TGTGCCTGGAGTGTACCAGGAAACACCATATATTTT

j_gene: TRBJ1-2
abundance: -
v_gene: TRBV7-8
d_gene: -
CDR3aa: CASSFGVSYGYTF
CDR3nt: TGTGCCAGCAGCTTCGGGGTATCCTATGGCTACACCTTC

j_gene: TRBJ1-2
abundance: -
v_gene: TRBV28
d_gene: -
CDR3aa: CASSLLWDGGIYGYTF
CDR3nt: TGTGCCAGCAGTTTATTATGGGACGGAGGAATCTATGGCTACACCTTC

j_gene: TRBJ1-1
abundance: -
v_gene: TRBV11-2
d_gene: -
CDR3aa: CASSLEGSSGGWMNTEAFF
CDR3nt: TGTGCCAGCAGCTTAGAGGGCTCGTCGGGGGGCTGGATGAACACTGAAGCTTTCTTT

j_gene: TRBJ2-1
abundance: -
v_gene: TRBV18
d_gene: -
CDR3aa: CASSPWGSSYNEQFF
CDR3nt: TGTGCCAGCTCACCGTGGGGGAGCTCCTACAATGAGCAGTTCTTC

j_gene: TRBJ2-1
abundance: once
v_gene: TRBV5-5
d_gene: -
CDR3aa: CASSLESSSYNEQFF
CDR3nt: TGTGCCAGCAGCTTAGAATCGTCCTCCTACAATGAGCAGTTCTTC

j_gene: TRBJ2-3
abundance: -
v_gene: TRBV30
d_gene: TRBD2
CDR3aa: CAWSGVAGGRTDTQYF
CDR3nt: TGTGCCTGGAGTGGGGTAGCGGGGGGGCGTACAGATACGCAGTATTTT

j_gene: TRBJ1-1
abundance: -
v_gene: TRBV6-5
d_gene: -
CDR3aa: CASSSSGVGTEAFF
CDR3nt: TGTGCCAGCAGTTCCTCAGGGGTGGGCACTGAAGCTTTCTTT

j_gene: TRBJ2-7
abundance: -
v_gene: TRBV10-3
d_gene: -
CDR3aa: CATSAEASSYEQYF
CDR3nt: TGTGCCACTTCGGCGGAGGCGAGCTCCTACGAGCAGTACTTC

j_gene: TRBJ2-7
abundance: -
v_gene: TRBV3-1/TRBV3-2
d_gene: -
CDR3aa: CASSQGVDVSAYEQYF
CDR3nt: TGTGCCAGCAGCCAAGGCGTAGATGTTTCGGCCTACGAGCAGTACTTC

j_gene: TRBJ2-7
abundance: -
v_gene: TRBV29-1
d_gene: -
CDR3aa: CSVLSGTYEQYF
CDR3nt: TGCAGCGTCCTTTCGGGGACCTACGAGCAGTACTTC